Listed below are T cell receptor beta chains from one sample, sequenced in a study of T-cell memory formation after mild COVID-19. Each CDR3 protein is one row after TCRdb ran MiXCR on the 5' RACE reads. Counted here are 98,000 or so distinct CDR3 sequences, over 15% occurring once; the ten biggest clones make up 5% to 6.5%. The sample taken for sequencing was PBMCs or a T cell subset sorted from them (not recorded which). These receptors were obtained from a man between 18 and 35 years old who had mild COVID-19 (a few samples of this study predate the infection). Cell type and time point are not known. Both conserved end residues are part of each CDR3. A D gene is named only where the DNA matches it firmly. Clone size is not always given. Where it is, it says once, few, many or a class for expanded clones.

D gene	V gene	clone size	J gene	CDR3 protein	CDR3 DNA
TRBD2	TRBV3-1	many	TRBJ2-4	CASSGRDRGGWNIQYF	TGTGCCAGCAGCGGTCGGGACCGCGGGGGATGGAACATTCAGTACTTC
.	TRBV29-1	.	TRBJ1-2	CSVLDRLVNYGYTF	TGCAGCGTTTTAGACAGGCTTGTTAACTATGGCTACACCTTC
TRBD2	TRBV4-2	few	TRBJ2-5	CASSQEETSGGHQETQYF	TGTGCCAGCAGCCAAGAAGAGACTAGCGGGGGTCACCAAGAGACCCAGTACTTC
TRBD1	TRBV5-1	few	TRBJ1-2	CASSLLGQGPYGYTF	TGCGCCAGCAGCTTGTTAGGACAGGGGCCCTATGGCTACACCTTC
TRBD1	TRBV30	.	TRBJ2-3	CAWSRSQGVTDTQYF	TGTGCCTGGAGTCGTAGTCAGGGGGTCACAGATACGCAGTATTTT
.	TRBV7-2	.	TRBJ1-1	CASSFLSLRAFF	TGTGCCAGCAGCTTTTTAAGCCTTCGGGCTTTCTTT
.	TRBV24-1	few	TRBJ2-2	CATSEEYTGELFF	TGTGCCACCAGTGAGGAGTACACCGGGGAGCTGTTTTTT
.	TRBV25-1	many	TRBJ2-5	CASSEWGAQTQYF	TGTGCCAGCAGTGAATGGGGGGCGCAGACCCAGTACTTC
.	TRBV6-2/TRBV6-3	.	TRBJ1-2	CASRPAGPIYGYTF	TGTGCCAGCAGGCCGGCAGGGCCCATCTATGGCTACACCTTC
.	TRBV27	.	TRBJ1-3	CASRRTGISYSGNTIYF	TGTGCCAGCAGGAGAACAGGGATCAGTTACTCTGGAAACACCATATATTTT
TRBD1	TRBV27	.	TRBJ1-4	CASRWDRGSGNEKLFF	TGTGCCAGCCGATGGGACAGGGGTTCTGGTAATGAAAAACTGTTTTTT
TRBD1	TRBV6-6	few	TRBJ2-1	CASSDQGARTNEQFF	TGTGCCAGCAGTGACCAGGGGGCGCGGACCAATGAGCAGTTCTTC
.	TRBV12-3/TRBV12-4	.	TRBJ2-2	CASSLRLEYTGELFF	TGTGCCAGCAGTTTAAGACTGGAGTACACCGGGGAGCTGTTTTTT
.	TRBV7-3	.	TRBJ1-1	CASSPDGKVGRRAFF	TGTGCCAGCAGCCCAGACGGGAAAGTGGGGAGGCGAGCTTTCTTT
.	TRBV12-3/TRBV12-4	.	TRBJ2-2	CASELRGMAGELFF	TGTGCCAGCGAATTGAGAGGGATGGCCGGGGAGCTGTTTTTT
TRBD1	TRBV5-1	few	TRBJ1-5	CASSSGQGNNQPQHF	TGCGCCAGCAGTTCCGGACAGGGGAACAATCAGCCCCAGCATTTT
.	TRBV5-1	few	TRBJ2-3	CASREGPQGTDTQYF	TGCGCCAGCAGGGAAGGGCCCCAAGGGACAGATACGCAGTATTTT
.	TRBV10-3	.	TRBJ2-5	CAISEQETQYF	TGTGCCATCAGTGAACAAGAGACCCAGTACTTC
TRBD1	TRBV4-1	.	TRBJ2-3	CSSGQGIDTQYF	TGCTCCAGCGGACAGGGTATCGATACGCAGTATTTT
.	TRBV4-2	few	TRBJ2-5	CASSQGPGETQYF	TGTGCCAGCAGCCAGGGGCCCGGGGAGACCCAGTACTTC
.	TRBV5-4	.	TRBJ1-1	CASSLAGGTLNTEAFF	TGTGCCAGCAGCTTGGCCGGGGGAACACTGAACACTGAAGCTTTCTTT
TRBD1	TRBV7-2	many	TRBJ2-3	CASSSWTGLADTQYF	TGTGCCAGCAGCTCCTGGACAGGCTTGGCAGATACGCAGTATTTT
.	TRBV12-3/TRBV12-4	.	TRBJ1-1	CASSSQNTEAFF	TGTGCCAGCAGTTCCCAGAACACTGAAGCTTTCTTT
.	TRBV7-2	few	TRBJ2-6	CASSLEALSGANVLTF	TGTGCCAGCAGCTTAGAGGCACTCTCTGGGGCCAACGTCCTGACTTTC
TRBD1	TRBV7-9	few	TRBJ2-3	CASSTGQGKSTDTQYF	TGTGCCAGCAGCACGGGACAGGGGAAAAGCACAGATACGCAGTATTTT
.	TRBV12-1	.	TRBJ1-4	CASSRTERDEKLFF	TGTGCCAGCAGCAGGACAGAAAGGGATGAAAAACTGTTTTTT
TRBD1	TRBV7-6	once	TRBJ1-1	CASSLWTGEAFF	TGTGCCAGCAGCTTATGGACAGGGGAAGCTTTCTTT
.	TRBV7-7	many	TRBJ1-6	CASSLEASSPLHF	TGTGCTAGCAGCTTAGAGGCTTCTTCACCCCTCCACTTT
TRBD2	TRBV2	.	TRBJ2-3	CASSEGAGGAAGTDTQYF	TGTGCCAGCAGCGAGGGTGCGGGGGGCGCCGCGGGCACAGATACGCAGTATTTT
.	TRBV5-6	.	TRBJ1-5	CASSLTGMAQPQHF	TGTGCCAGCAGCTTGACAGGGATGGCCCAGCCCCAGCATTTT
TRBD1	TRBV7-2	few	TRBJ1-4	CASSLSSPGDRDEKLFF	TGTGCCAGCAGCTTATCATCCCCTGGGGACAGGGATGAAAAACTGTTTTTT
.	TRBV4-3	few	TRBJ2-1	CASSKQGLYNEQFF	TGCGCCAGCAGTAAACAGGGATTATATAATGAGCAGTTCTTC
.	TRBV19	.	TRBJ2-3	CASSMSRAPISDTQYF	TGTGCCAGTAGTATGTCTAGGGCCCCGATTTCAGATACGCAGTATTTT
.	TRBV14	.	TRBJ2-3	CASSKRNSEDTQYF	TGTGCCAGCAGCAAAAGAAATAGCGAAGATACGCAGTATTTT
.	TRBV7-3	few	TRBJ2-3	CASSPRAQFTDTQYF	TGTGCCAGCAGCCCGAGAGCTCAGTTTACAGATACGCAGTATTTT